A single sample is the source of the 29 T cell receptor beta chains below, sequenced in a study of CD4 T cells in relation to SARS-CoV-2 and coronaviruses. The unexposed donors gave CD4+ T cells in about 2010-2018, prior to COVID-19. TCRdb's copy holds only in-frame clones and misses some; the assay was immunoSEQ multiplex PCR. The table lists roughly 60,000 clones, about 94% of them singletons, with 0.14% in the top ten. The sample was naive CD4+ T cells from PBMCs. Subset given: naive CD4+ T cells isolated by negative enrichment. The receptor source for this set is a human donor in good health.

The gene calls are TRBV7-9 and TRBJ1-6; 8 positions match TRBD1. J lost 5 bases, V lost 6 bases, and 6 bases had no gene match. The CDR3 extends over 15 amino acids. CDR1 is SEHNR, CDR2 FQNEAQ, per germline (reference sequence). The CDR3 region is CASRSGQGDNSPLHF. The CDR3 region has the DNA TGTGCCAGCAGGTCAGGACAGGGCGATAATTCACCCCTCCACTTT.

The chain is built from TRBV19 and TRBJ1-4; tentative D call: TRBD1 (5 bases). Germline CDR1 is LNHDA and CDR2 is SQIVND (reference sequence). V lost 9 bases and J lost 3, with 17 bases in between. This CDR3 is built from 15 residues. Here the CDR3 reads CASGAQPAANEKLFF. DNA of the CDR3: TGTGCCAGCGGGGCCCAGCCCGCGGCTAATGAAAAACTGTTTTTT.

V gene TRBV2 combines with J gene TRBJ1-4; TRBD1 matches 7 bases. Trimming removed 7 bases from V and 5 bases from J; junction bases left unmatched: 10. Germline CDR1 SNHLY, CDR2 FYNNEI. The CDR3 contains 15 residues. CDR3 in amino acids: CASTAEQGKNEKLFF. CDR3 coding DNA: TGTGCCAGCACCGCCGAACAGGGGAAGAATGAAAAACTGTTTTTT.

The rearrangement joins TRBV7-3 to TRBJ2-6; D gene ambiguous. The germline gives CDR1 SGHTA, CDR2 FQGTGA. The CDR3 has 17 residues. Trimming left V 4 bases short and J 4 bases short, with 17 bases between. For the CDR3, the DNA is TGTGCCAGCAGCTCCCAGGACCGTCCTAGAGGGGCCAACGTCCTGACTTTC. Its protein product is CASSSQDRPRGANVLTF.

The chain carries TRBV7-6 and TRBJ2-3, with unresolved D. Germline V gene data show CDR1 as SGHVS and CDR2 as FNYEAQ. The CDR3 has 15 residues. Trimming removed 5 bases at V and 3 bases at J, with 15 bases between. CDR3 DNA: TGTGCCAGCAGCCCAGATACGAGCCGGACAGATACGCAGTATTTT. Its translation: CASSPDTSRTDTQYF.

V gene TRBV6-2 or TRBV6-3 combines with J gene TRBJ2-7; D is unclear. The V gene's germline CDR1 is MNHEY and CDR2 SVGEGT. The CDR3 runs to 14 residues. The V end was cut by 0 bases, the J end by 6 bases, with 12 bases between. Here the CDR3 reads CASSYSSSGREQYF. The CDR3 nucleotides read TGTGCCAGCAGTTACTCGTCCTCTGGACGCGAGCAGTACTTC.

This chain connects TRBV19 to TRBJ1-5; maybe TRBD1 (5 bases). CDR1 is LNHDA and CDR2 is SQIVND in the germline V gene (reference sequence). Trimming pared 10 bases from V and 3 bases from J, leaving 16 bases between. CDR3 length equals 14 residues. The chain's CDR3 is CATSAWGNNQPQHF. In nucleotides, the CDR3 is TGTGCCACCTCGGCGTGGGGGAACAATCAGCCCCAGCATTTT.

The chain joins TRBV3-1 (or the pseudogene TRBV3-2) to TRBJ2-1; D is unresolved. V lost 4 bases, J lost 8 bases, and 12 bases lay in between. Germline lookup yields CDR1 LGHDT and CDR2 YNNKEL (reference sequence). The CDR3 totals 13 residues. CDR3 amino acids: CASSLRARDEQFF. CDR3 nucleotide sequence: TGTGCCAGCAGCCTCCGGGCTCGGGATGAGCAGTTCTTC.

The genes are TRBV6-5 and TRBJ1-3, with a possible D match to TRBD1 (5 bases). Trimming removed 0 bases from V and 3 bases from J, with 9 bases in between. The CDR3 is made up of 15 amino acids. The germline V gene encodes CDR1 MNHEY and CDR2 SVGAGI. CDR3 region: CASSYSAGRGNTIYF. The CDR3, as DNA: TGTGCCAGCAGTTACTCGGCAGGGCGTGGAAACACCATATATTTT.

This sequence joins TRBV7-9 and TRBJ1-3; D uncertain. The CDR3 loop spans 17 amino acids. The ends were cut back, 1 base at V and 3 bases at J, with 16 bases in the middle. Germline values: CDR1 SEHNR, CDR2 FQNEAQ (reference sequence). The CDR3 sequence: CASSLGGSGGDGNTIYF. In DNA, the CDR3 is TGTGCCAGCAGCTTAGGGGGATCCGGCGGTGATGGAAACACCATATATTTT.

The chain recombines TRBV29-1 with TRBJ2-5; TRBD2 agrees at 7 bases. The ends lost 5 bases at V and 2 bases at J; junction bases unmatched: 2. The CDR3 is 12 residues long. Germline-derived CDR1 and CDR2 are SQVTM and ANQGSEA. CDR3 sequence (DNA): TGCAGCGTTCTTAGCGGGCAAGAGACCCAGTACTTC. Protein sequence: CSVLSGQETQYF.

The chain employs TRBV6-1 and TRBJ1-5; no clear D. Between the trimmed V and J ends, which lost 1 base and 2 bases, there was a span of 6 bases. Germline CDR1 reads MNHNS; CDR2 reads SASEGT. The CDR3 sequence is 14 residues long. The CDR3 DNA reads TGTGCCAGCAGTGAAGGTAATGGCAATCAGCCCCAGCATTTT. Protein sequence: CASSEGNGNQPQHF.

The chain carries TRBV19 and TRBJ2-7; TRBD2 might be the D (5 bases). The CDR3 has 14 amino acids. Germline V CDR1 and CDR2: LNHDA, SQIVND (reference sequence). V was shortened by 6 bases and J by 7 bases, with 19 bases between the two germline ends. Written as DNA, the CDR3 is TGTGCCAGTAGATTTACCGGGTCGTCGGGGGAGCAGTACTTC. Encoded protein: CASRFTGSSGEQYF.

The rearrangement uses TRBV7-3 and TRBJ2-7; the match to TRBD2 covers 10 bases. Losses at the gene ends were 1 base for V and 6 bases for J; bases not matched to a gene: 6. The germline CDR1 and CDR2 sequences are SGHTA and FQGTGA. The CDR3 contains 15 residues. CDR3 bases: TGTGCCAGCAGCTTAATGGCTAGCGGGAGTTCCGAGCAGTACTTC. It specifies CASSLMASGSSEQYF. The entire variable domain, with the rest obtained from reference TRBV7-3 and TRBJ2-7, is as follows: GAGVSQTPSNKVTEKGKYVELRCDPISGHTALYWYRQSLGQGPEFLIYFQGTGAADDSGLPNDRFFAVRPEGSVSTLKIQRTERGDSAVYLCASSLMASGSSEQYFGPGTRLTVT.

A word on this clone: Additional DNA sequences in this sample encode the identical CDR3. The chain joins TRBV3-1 (or the pseudogene TRBV3-2) to TRBJ1-1, with D uncertain. V lost 0 bases and J lost 5, with 10 bases in between. There are 14 residues in the CDR3. Germline CDR1 and CDR2: LGHDT and YNNKEL (reference sequence). The CDR3 is CASSQDRRNTEAFF. CDR3 DNA: TGTGCCAGCAGCCAAGATCGAAGGAATACTGAAGCTTTCTTT.

Comment on this clone: This CDR3 is also generated by other DNA sequences in the sample. This chain connects TRBV3-1 (or the pseudogene TRBV3-2) to TRBJ2-7, with D unresolved. Germline CDR1 and CDR2: LGHDT and YNNKEL (reference sequence). This CDR3 has 12 amino acids. V dropped 4 bases and J dropped 4 bases, with 8 bases sitting between them. The CDR3 sequence: CASSLLGYEQYF. The CDR3 bases are TGTGCCAGCAGCCTCCTCGGGTACGAGCAGTACTTC.

The chain employs TRBV5-5 and TRBJ2-6; D might be TRBD1 (6 bases). This CDR3 comprises 18 residues. The germline gives CDR1 SGHKS, CDR2 YYEKEE (reference sequence). The germline V and J ends were trimmed by 0 bases and 0 bases, with 13 bases remaining between them. DNA for the CDR3: TGTGCCAGCAGCTTGGGCCCAGGGGCTTACTCTGGGGCCAACGTCCTGACTTTC. As protein: CASSLGPGAYSGANVLTF.

This clone was observed once. The chain uses TRBV6-1 and TRBJ2-7; 12 bases align to TRBD2. From germline, CDR1 is MNHNS and CDR2 SASEGT. V shed 0 bases and J 5 bases; nucleotides not matched to a gene: 11. This CDR3 has 18 residues. The CDR3 loop reads CASSEAGGLAGGRNEQYF. In DNA, the CDR3 is TGTGCCAGCAGTGAAGCGGGGGGGCTAGCGGGAGGGCGGAACGAGCAGTACTTC.

The V gene is TRBV28, the J gene TRBJ1-5; D not resolved. Germline V CDR1 and CDR2: MDHEN, SYDVKM. Trimming left V 4 bases short and J 5 bases short, with 3 bases between. CDR3 length: 11 amino acids. Written as DNA, the CDR3 is TGTGCCAGCAGTTCCGATCAGCCCCAGCATTTT. This sequence encodes CASSSDQPQHF.

The chain uses TRBV27 and TRBJ2-5, with 7 bases aligning to TRBD2. The trim removed 8 bases at V and 7 bases at J, leaving 10 bases unmatched. CDR1 and CDR2 (germline): MNHEY, SMNVEV (reference sequence). This CDR3 is built from 13 residues. CDR3 coding DNA: TGTGCCAGCGGTGGGGGAGGGCCGGGGACCCAGTACTTC. It translates to CASGGGGPGTQYF.

The genes are TRBV15 and TRBJ1-3; TRBD1 matches at 12 bases. Looked up from germline, CDR1 is LNHNV and CDR2 is YYDKDF (reference sequence). V gave up 2 bases and J gave up 2 bases; unmatched junction bases: 4. The CDR3 has 17 amino acids. In nucleotides, the CDR3 is TGTGCCACCAGCAGACCCCGGGACAGGGGGCCTGGAAACACCATATATTTT. Translation: CATSRPRDRGPGNTIYF.

This chain uses TRBV28 with TRBJ1-4; TRBD1 might be the D (5 bases). This CDR3 comprises 14 residues. Between the trimmed V and J ends, which lost 6 bases and 5 bases, there was a span of 13 bases. The germline gives CDR1 MDHEN, CDR2 SYDVKM. The CDR3 coding sequence is TGTGCCAGCAGGGGGGGAGGGGCCAATGAAAAACTGTTTTTT. This encodes CASRGGGANEKLFF.

The gene calls are TRBV18 and TRBJ2-2, with TRBD2 identical over 9 bases. Germline-derived CDR1 and CDR2 are KGHSH and LQKENI. The J segment lost 4 bases and the V segment lost 3 bases, leaving 6 bases of the junction unmatched. This CDR3 spans 16 amino acids. The CDR3 sequence: CASSPSEAGGTGELFF. DNA for the CDR3: TGTGCCAGCTCACCCAGTGAAGCGGGAGGCACCGGGGAGCTGTTTTTT. The full variable domain, its missing parts supplied by reference TRBV18 and TRBJ2-2, is NAGVMQNPRHLVRRRGQEARLRCSPMKGHSHVYWYRQLPEEGLKFMVYLQKENIIDESGMPKERFSAEFPKEGPSILRIQQVVRGDSAAYFCASSPSEAGGTGELFFGEGSRLTVL.

The chain combines TRBV7-2 with TRBJ2-3; D unresolved. Germline CDR1 is SGHTA and CDR2 is FQGNSA. The CDR3 has 15 amino acids. Trimming pared 6 bases from V and 2 bases from J, leaving 15 bases between. DNA of the CDR3: TGTGCCAGCAGAAAGGAGCCCATCCCCACAGATACGCAGTATTTT. Its translation: CASRKEPIPTDTQYF.

This chain joins TRBV10-3 and TRBJ1-1; a weak D match, TRBD1 (6 bases). The V and J ends lost 0 bases and 1 base respectively, with 12 bases between them. Germline CDR1 is ENHRY and CDR2 is SYGVKD. CDR3 length: 16 amino acids. The DNA for the CDR3 is TGTGCCATCAGTGAGTCCGCGTGGGACAAGAACACTGAAGCTTTCTTT. It is translated as CAISESAWDKNTEAFF.

The chain recombines TRBV5-4 with TRBJ1-1, with D unclear. V lost 5 bases to trimming and J lost 11 bases, with 19 bases between them. The CDR3 loop spans 13 amino acids. Germline lookup yields CDR1 SGHNT and CDR2 YYREEE (reference sequence). CDR3 in DNA: TGTGCCAGCAGTTCATACGTCGGGCGGGTGGCTTTCTTT. It specifies CASSSYVGRVAFF.

The chain has TRBV21-1 and TRBJ2-5. TRBV21-1 is shown as a pseudogene. The CDR3 has 10 residues. The CDR3 DNA reads TGTGCCAGCAGCAGCCAGACCCAGTACTTC. Encoded protein: CASSSQTQYF.

V usage is TRBV11-3 and J usage is TRBJ2-2; perhaps TRBD2 as D (6 bases). Trimming took 1 base from V and 6 from J, leaving 12 bases between them. Germline V gene sequence: CDR1 SGHNT, CDR2 YENEEA. This CDR3 is 15 amino acids long. The CDR3 nucleotides are TGTGCCAGCAGCTTAGCTCTCCCGGGGGCCGGGGAGCTGTTTTTT. It translates to CASSLALPGAGELFF. Full variable domain (outside the CDR3, taken from reference TRBV11-3 and TRBJ2-2): EAGVVQSPRYKIIEKKQPVAFWCNPISGHNTLYWYLQNLGQGPELLIRYENEEAVDDSQLPKDRFSAERLKGVDSTLKIQPAELGDSAVYLCASSLALPGAGELFFGEGSRLTVL.

The genes are TRBV6-4 and TRBJ2-3; D is unclear. Trimming pared 0 bases from V and 9 bases from J, leaving 16 bases between. The CDR3 length is 15 residues. Germline lookup yields CDR1 MRHNA and CDR2 SNTAGT. The CDR3 protein is CASSDSQKTQSTQYF. The CDR3 DNA reads as TGTGCCAGCAGTGACTCGCAGAAAACTCAGTCAACGCAGTATTTT.